These 18 T cell receptor beta chains came from one sample sequenced in a study of blood T cell repertoires in COVID-19. The assay was immunoSEQ multiplex PCR, and TCRdb's table has in-frame clones only and misses some. The sample records 250,000 to 400,000 clones, 89% being singletons. Sample: PBMCs or T cells enriched from blood (not recorded which). All receptors derive from a man aged 60 to 69 who had recovered from COVID-19.

The chain uses TRBV11-2 and TRBJ1-2, with TRBD1 matching over 8 bases. After removal of 3 bases from V and 7 bases from J, the junction contained 7 bases not matched to a gene. CDR1 and CDR2 from the germline V gene are SGHAT and FQNNGV. This CDR3 spans 14 amino acids. CDR3 sequence reads: CASSFKTGESGYTF. As DNA, the CDR3 is TGTGCCAGCAGCTTCAAGACAGGGGAGAGTGGCTACACCTTC.

V is TRBV6-5 and J is TRBJ2-5; 7 bases match TRBD1. Germline V CDR1 and CDR2: MNHEY, SVGAGI. There are 14 residues in the CDR3. J was trimmed by 4 bases and V by 6 bases; bases with no gene match: 8. In DNA, the CDR3 is TGTGCCAGCAGCCTCAGGACAGGTGGAGAGACCCAGTACTTC. It is translated as CASSLRTGGETQYF.

This chain joins TRBV2 and TRBJ1-5; the D gene is possibly TRBD1 (6 bases). From germline, CDR1 is SNHLY and CDR2 FYNNEI. CDR3 length: 16 residues. V lost 0 bases and J lost 4, with 13 bases in between. CDR3 residues: CASSEAPGGGNQPQHF. As DNA, the CDR3 is TGTGCCAGCAGTGAAGCCCCGGGGGGCGGAAATCAGCCCCAGCATTTT.

The chain carries TRBV28 and TRBJ2-7, with D possibly being TRBD1 or TRBD2 (5 bases each). CDR1 and CDR2 from the germline V gene are MDHEN and SYDVKM. The CDR3 consists of 12 residues. Trimming cost V 10 bases and J 4 bases, with 14 bases left between them. The CDR3 is CATRARRYEQYF. CDR3 DNA sequence: TGTGCCACCAGGGCCCGGAGGTACGAGCAGTACTTC.

The chain carries TRBV6-5 and TRBJ2-1; 8 nucleotides align to TRBD1. The V and J ends lost 6 bases and 1 base, in that order; junction bases with no gene match: 2. CDR1 is MNHEY and CDR2 is SVGAGI in the germline V gene. This CDR3 has 14 residues. The CDR3 DNA reads TGTGCCAGCAGCGACAGGGGATCCTACAATGAGCAGTTCTTC. Its translation: CASSDRGSYNEQFF.

The genes are TRBV7-2 and TRBJ1-6; possible D gene TRBD1, 6 bases. Looked up from germline, CDR1 is SGHTA and CDR2 is FQGNSA. There are 15 residues in the CDR3. V was pared by 7 bases and J by 3 bases, with 13 bases between. CDR3: CASIPRTDYNSPLHF. CDR3 coding DNA: TGTGCCAGCATTCCACGGACAGACTATAATTCACCCCTCCACTTT.

This clone was seen just once. The J gene is TRBJ2-7, the V gene TRBV14; 11 positions match TRBD2. Germline loops: CDR1 SGHDN, CDR2 FVKESK. This CDR3 region has 16 residues. The junction had 9 bases not matched to a gene; V was cut back by 1 base and J by 7 bases. The CDR3 loop is CASSQAWLAGGREQYF. CDR3 sequence (DNA): TGTGCCAGCAGCCAAGCGTGGCTAGCGGGAGGTCGGGAGCAGTACTTC.

The chain joins TRBV24-1 to TRBJ1-2; D is undetermined. With 3 bases removed from V and 4 bases from J, the gap between germline ends came to 17 bases. This CDR3 contains 16 residues. CDR1 and CDR2 (germline): KGHDR, SFDVKD. The CDR3 protein is CATSDASRGGIYGYTF. The CDR3 DNA reads TGTGCCACCAGTGATGCCAGCCGGGGAGGGATCTATGGCTACACCTTC.

The rearrangement uses TRBV28 and TRBJ2-6, with D tentatively TRBD2 (5 bases). Trimming left V 6 bases short and J 0 bases short, with 21 bases between. CDR3 size: 19 residues. CDR1 MDHEN and CDR2 SYDVKM come from the germline V gene. The CDR3 sequence: CASRSRTGFPSSGANVLTF. CDR3 sequence (DNA): TGTGCCAGCAGATCTAGGACGGGATTCCCTAGCTCTGGGGCCAACGTCCTGACTTTC. Full variable domain (rest looked up from reference TRBV28 and TRBJ2-6): DVKVTQSSRYLVKRTGEKVFLECVQDMDHENMFWYRQDPGLGLRLIYFSYDVKMKEKGDIPEGYSVSREKKERFSLILESASTNQTSMYLCASRSRTGFPSSGANVLTFGAGSRLTVL.

The chain carries TRBV5-1 and TRBJ1-1, with 9 positions matching TRBD1. Germline lookup yields CDR1 SGHRS and CDR2 YFSETQ. V gave up 5 bases and J gave up 3 bases; unmatched junction bases: 5. The CDR3 length is 14 residues. CDR3 nucleotide sequence: TGCGCCAGCAGTCGACAGGGGGAGCACACTGAAGCTTTCTTT. This sequence encodes CASSRQGEHTEAFF.

The chain has TRBV18 and TRBJ2-2; tentative D call: TRBD1 (6 bases). Trimming removed 2 bases at V and 3 bases at J, with 10 bases between. The CDR3 sequence is 15 residues long. Germline V gene data show CDR1 as KGHSH and CDR2 as LQKENI. CDR3 in amino acids: CASSPRTEHTGELFF. As DNA, the CDR3 is TGTGCCAGCTCACCAAGGACAGAGCACACCGGGGAGCTGTTTTTT. The whole variable domain, filled in from reference TRBV18 and TRBJ2-2, reads NAGVMQNPRHLVRRRGQEARLRCSPMKGHSHVYWYRQLPEEGLKFMVYLQKENIIDESGMPKERFSAEFPKEGPSILRIQQVVRGDSAAYFCASSPRTEHTGELFFGEGSRLTVL.

J is TRBJ1-1 and V is TRBV18; a possible D gene is TRBD1 (5 bases). Germline V lookup: CDR1 KGHSH, CDR2 LQKENI. V lost 2 bases, J lost 0 bases, and 10 bases lay in between. The CDR3 spans 15 residues. The CDR3 region has the DNA TGTGCCAGCTCACCAGGAACAGGCTTGAACACTGAAGCTTTCTTT. Its translation: CASSPGTGLNTEAFF.

The V gene is TRBV3-1 (or the pseudogene TRBV3-2), the J gene TRBJ1-2, with TRBD1 identical over 7 bases. The CDR3 is 15 residues long. CDR1 and CDR2 from the germline V gene are LGHDT and YNNKEL (reference sequence). The trim removed 2 bases at V and 7 bases at J, leaving 10 bases unmatched. CDR3 sequence (DNA): TGTGCCAGCAGCCAACAGAACAGGGGAAGACGTGGCTACACCTTC. It specifies CASSQQNRGRRGYTF.

The J gene is TRBJ1-2, the V gene TRBV7-2, with D possibly being TRBD1 (5 bases). The CDR3 sequence is 15 residues long. V lost 3 bases and J lost 3, with 14 bases in between. The germline CDR1 and CDR2 sequences are SGHTA and FQGNSA. The CDR3 DNA reads as TGTGCCAGCAGCTTGGTCTTCGGGGACTACTATGGCTACACCTTC. Its protein product is CASSLVFGDYYGYTF.

The chain employs TRBV5-1 and TRBJ2-3; TRBD2 matches 16 bases. The CDR3 runs to 19 residues. Trimming took 0 bases from V and 4 from J; bases not matched to a gene: 8. Germline assignment: CDR1 SGHRS and CDR2 YFSETQ. DNA of the CDR3: TGCGCCAGCAGCTTGGGGGGGACTAGCGGGAGGGCCCTCCCAGATACGCAGTATTTT. It translates to CASSLGGTSGRALPDTQYF.

The chain uses TRBV3-1 (or the pseudogene TRBV3-2) and TRBJ2-2; 9 nucleotides match TRBD2. With 6 bases clipped from V and 4 bases from J, the junction kept 6 bases outside the gene matches. This CDR3 spans 15 amino acids. Looked up from germline, CDR1 is LGHDT and CDR2 is YNNKEL (reference sequence). The CDR3 DNA reads as TGTGCCAGCAGTCAGTCTAGCGGGGCCACCGGGGAGCTGTTTTTT. This gives the protein CASSQSSGATGELFF.

The chain uses TRBV5-1 and TRBJ2-1, with 9 nucleotides matching TRBD2. Germline CDR1 reads SGHRS; CDR2 reads YFSETQ. V lost 2 bases, J lost 5 bases, and 5 bases stayed unmatched. This CDR3 has 15 residues. CDR3 in amino acids: CASSFSGSRNNEQFF. The CDR3 DNA sequence: TGCGCCAGCAGCTTTAGCGGGAGTCGGAACAATGAGCAGTTCTTC.

The rearrangement links TRBV11-2 to TRBJ2-1; the match to TRBD2 covers 12 bases. The germline V gene encodes CDR1 SGHAT and CDR2 FQNNGV. V lost 3 bases to trimming and J lost 2 bases; unmatched junction nucleotides: 5. The CDR3 covers 17 residues. DNA of the CDR3: TGTGCCAGCAGCTTCCGTCGGACTAGCGGGACCTACAATGAGCAGTTCTTC. Amino acid sequence: CASSFRRTSGTYNEQFF.